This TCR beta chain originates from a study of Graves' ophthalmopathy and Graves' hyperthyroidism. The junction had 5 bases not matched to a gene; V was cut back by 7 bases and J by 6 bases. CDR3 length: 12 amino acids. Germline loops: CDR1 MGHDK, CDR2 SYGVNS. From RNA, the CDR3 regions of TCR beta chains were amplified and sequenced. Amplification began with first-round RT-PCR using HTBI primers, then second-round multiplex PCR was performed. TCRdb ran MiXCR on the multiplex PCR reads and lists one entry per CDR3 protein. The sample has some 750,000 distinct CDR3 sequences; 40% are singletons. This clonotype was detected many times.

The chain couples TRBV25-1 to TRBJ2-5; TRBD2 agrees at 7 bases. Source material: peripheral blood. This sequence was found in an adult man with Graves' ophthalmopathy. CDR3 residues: CASTSGVKTQYF. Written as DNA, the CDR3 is TGTGCCAGCACCAGCGGGGTAAAGACCCAGTACTTC.